The next 24 T cell receptor beta chains were all read from a single sample in a study of blood T cell repertoires in COVID-19. Method: immunoSEQ multiplex PCR; TCRdb's copy keeps in-frame clones and lacks some. The data show about 61,000 clones, 85% to 90% seen once. Material: peripheral blood. The receptors derive from a woman aged 45-65 years with active or convalescent COVID-19.

The chain couples TRBV5-4 to TRBJ2-4; 14 bases align to TRBD2. This CDR3 has 16 residues. The V gene's germline CDR1 is SGHNT and CDR2 YYREEE (reference sequence). With 3 bases clipped from V and 9 bases from J, the junction kept 8 bases outside the gene matches. For the CDR3, the DNA is TGTGCCAGCAGCTCTGGGACTAGCGGGAGTTGGGGCATTCAGTACTTC. Its translation is CASSSGTSGSWGIQYF.

The chain joins TRBV9 to TRBJ1-1; D gene ambiguous. Trimming left V 0 bases short and J 0 bases short, with 9 bases between. Germline V gives CDR1 SGDLS, CDR2 YYNGEE. CDR3 length: 15 amino acids. The CDR3 DNA reads as TGTGCCAGCAGCGTAGCAGGAGGGATGAACACTGAAGCTTTCTTT. Translation gives CASSVAGGMNTEAFF.

The J gene is TRBJ2-7, the V gene TRBV5-1, with 7 bases aligning to TRBD1. Germline assignment: CDR1 SGHRS and CDR2 YFSETQ. There are 15 residues in the CDR3. Trimming took 2 bases from V and 1 from J; bases not matched to a gene: 6. As DNA, the CDR3 is TGCGCCAGCAGCTTCTCGGGACAGAAATCCTACGAGCAGTACTTC. Translating gives CASSFSGQKSYEQYF.

The chain employs TRBV5-6 and TRBJ2-5; D not resolved. Germline CDR1 reads SGHDT; CDR2 reads YYEEEE. There are 11 residues in the CDR3. The V end was cut by 3 bases, the J end by 5 bases, with 5 bases between. The CDR3 region has the DNA TGTGCCAGCAGCTCCCCGGAGACCCAGTACTTC. Translating it yields CASSSPETQYF.

This chain connects TRBV3-1 (or the pseudogene TRBV3-2) to TRBJ2-7; 7 bases fit TRBD2. V lost 1 base to trimming and J lost 2 bases; unmatched junction nucleotides: 2. This CDR3 is built from 14 residues. Germline V gene lookup returns CDR1 LGHDT and CDR2 YNNKEL (reference sequence). The CDR3 spells CASSQGAGAYEQYF. DNA for the CDR3: TGTGCCAGCAGCCAAGGGGCGGGAGCCTACGAGCAGTACTTC.

The chain recombines TRBV24-1 with TRBJ2-3; a possible D gene is TRBD1 (5 bases). V lost 7 bases to trimming and J lost 0 bases, with 7 bases between them. This CDR3 comprises 13 residues. Germline CDR1 KGHDR, CDR2 SFDVKD. CDR3 nucleotides: TGTGCCACCAGAGACAGCAGCACAGATACGCAGTATTTT. It is translated as CATRDSSTDTQYF.

The genes are TRBV11-1 and TRBJ2-1; 13 nucleotides match TRBD2. CDR3 length: 15 residues. V lost 5 bases, J lost 7 bases, and 5 bases stayed unmatched. Germline assignment: CDR1 SGHAT and CDR2 FQDESV (reference sequence). The CDR3 loop reads CASSQGLAGLNEQFF. Here the CDR3 DNA reads TGTGCCAGCAGCCAGGGACTAGCGGGACTGAATGAGCAGTTCTTC.

Ten or more counts support this clone. This chain links TRBV5-4 with TRBJ1-2, with 7 bases lining up with TRBD1. Germline V CDR1 and CDR2: SGHNT, YYREEE (reference sequence). This CDR3 is 16 amino acids long. V lost 4 bases and J lost 1; bases outside the gene matches: 10. CDR3 in DNA: TGTGCCAGCAGCCCACTCGGACAGGAACTTAACTATGGCTACACCTTC. It is translated as CASSPLGQELNYGYTF.

The CDR3, as DNA: TGCGCCAGCAGCCAAGATTCTGACAGCGGGAGCGCAGATACGCAGTATTTT. Translating it yields CASSQDSDSGSADTQYF. The gene calls are TRBV4-1 and TRBJ2-3; 8 bases line up with TRBD2. There are 17 residues in the CDR3. The V and J ends lost 0 bases and 4 bases, in that order; junction bases with no gene match: 9. The germline V gene has CDR1 MGHRA and CDR2 YSYEKL.

The gene calls are TRBV13 and TRBJ2-3, with 12 bases aligning to TRBD2. V dropped 3 bases and J dropped 0; count of bases not matched to a gene: 7. CDR1 is PRHDT and CDR2 is FYEKMQ in the germline V gene (reference sequence). This CDR3 comprises 18 residues. This CDR3 reads CASSFGTSGRPSTDTQYF. CDR3 DNA sequence: TGTGCCAGCAGCTTCGGGACTAGCGGGCGACCTAGCACAGATACGCAGTATTTT.

The chain recombines TRBV29-1 with TRBJ2-2; no clear D gene. Germline values: CDR1 SQVTM, CDR2 ANQGSEA. CDR3 length: 11 residues. The V end lost 6 bases, the J end lost 3 bases, and 5 bases lay between the germline ends. Here the CDR3 reads CSVVYTGELFF. In DNA, the CDR3 is TGCAGCGTCGTATACACCGGGGAGCTGTTTTTT.

The chain couples TRBV10-1 to TRBJ2-3; 10 bases are a match to TRBD2. Looked up from germline, CDR1 is WNHNN and CDR2 is SYGVQD (reference sequence). The CDR3 loop spans 15 amino acids. Trimming removed 2 bases from V and 1 base from J; junction bases left unmatched: 0. In nucleotides, the CDR3 is TGCGCCAGCAGTGAGACTAGCGGGGGCACAGATACGCAGTATTTT. Its protein product is CASSETSGGTDTQYF.

The chain links TRBV2 to TRBJ2-3; 12 nucleotides match TRBD2. CDR3 length equals 16 residues. Per germline, CDR1 SNHLY and CDR2 FYNNEI. V was pared by 6 bases and J by 5 bases, with 9 bases of the junction left unmatched. The CDR3: CASRLAGGRKGDTQYF. CDR3 in DNA: TGTGCCAGCAGACTAGCGGGAGGTCGTAAGGGAGATACGCAGTATTTT.

V and J are TRBV6-2 or TRBV6-3 and TRBJ2-7; 11 bases line up with TRBD1. Germline loops: CDR1 MNHEY, CDR2 SVGEGT. J was trimmed by 3 bases and V by 0 bases; bases with no gene match: 19. The CDR3 consists of 21 residues. DNA of the CDR3: TGTGCCAGCAGTTACTCGGACAGGGGGCTACCCCAGCGGGAGCGGCACTACGAGCAGTACTTC. Amino acid sequence: CASSYSDRGLPQRERHYEQYF.

This chain connects TRBV5-4 to TRBJ2-7; D might be TRBD1 (7 bases). V lost 3 bases to trimming and J lost 3 bases, with 19 bases between them. Germline V CDR1 and CDR2: SGHNT, YYREEE (reference sequence). This CDR3 comprises 16 residues. The CDR3 here is CASSSAGTVALYEQYF. CDR3 nucleotides: TGTGCCAGCAGCTCCGCGGGGACAGTCGCCCTCTACGAGCAGTACTTC. The variable domain in full, with the rest retrieved from reference TRBV5-4 and TRBJ2-7, is ETGVTQSPTHLIKTRGQQVTLRCSSQSGHNTVSWYQQALGQGPQFIFQYYREEENGRGNFPPRFSGLQFPNYSSELNVNALELDDSALYLCASSSAGTVALYEQYFGPGTRLTVT.

V is TRBV5-1 and J is TRBJ2-7, with 8 bases matching TRBD1. V shed 6 bases, J shed 4 bases, and the junction held 12 bases outside the gene matches. Germline assignment: CDR1 SGHRS and CDR2 YFSETQ. CDR3 length equals 15 residues. The CDR3 spells CASTVTGTGDYEQYF. The CDR3 DNA follows: TGCGCCAGCACCGTGACCGGGACAGGCGATTACGAGCAGTACTTC.

The genes are TRBV13 and TRBJ1-1; D remains unclear. This CDR3 is built from 13 residues. Germline CDR1 reads PRHDT; CDR2 reads FYEKMQ (reference sequence). Trimming left V 5 bases short and J 1 base short, with 8 bases between. CDR3 sequence: CASSPWRNTEAFF. For the CDR3, the DNA is TGTGCCAGCAGCCCCTGGAGGAACACTGAAGCTTTCTTT.

V and J are TRBV4-1 and TRBJ1-5; possible D gene TRBD1, 6 bases. With 4 bases removed from V and 6 bases from J, the gap between germline ends came to 13 bases. This CDR3 spans 14 amino acids. Looked up from germline, CDR1 is MGHRA and CDR2 is YSYEKL. CDR3 nucleotide sequence: TGCGCCAGCAGCCCCAGGGGAACGAGTCAGCCCCAGCATTTT. It yields the protein CASSPRGTSQPQHF.

The J gene is TRBJ2-1, the V gene TRBV9; 15 bases agree with TRBD2. The CDR3 is 17 residues long. The germline gives CDR1 SGDLS, CDR2 YYNGEE. The trim removed 3 bases at V and 4 bases at J, leaving 5 bases unmatched. The CDR3 nucleotides are TGTGCCAGCAGCGACCGGACTAGCGGGAGGGGGTACAATGAGCAGTTCTTC. It translates to CASSDRTSGRGYNEQFF.

This chain links TRBV20-1 with TRBJ2-3; tentatively, D is TRBD1 (6 bases). CDR1 is DFQATT and CDR2 is SNEGSKA in the germline V gene (reference sequence). Trimming stripped 3 bases from V and 0 bases from J, with 19 bases between. The CDR3 runs 17 residues. The CDR3 protein is CSASGTTKKTSTDTQYF. The CDR3, as DNA: TGCAGTGCTAGTGGGACAACAAAAAAAACTAGCACAGATACGCAGTATTTT.

The chain joins TRBV9 to TRBJ1-2, with TRBD1 matching 7 bases. The CDR3 extends over 15 amino acids. With V trimmed by 5 bases and J by 3 bases, 10 bases remained unmatched. Germline CDR1 is SGDLS and CDR2 is YYNGEE. This chain's CDR3 is CASSDPRGVDYGYTF. The CDR3 DNA reads TGTGCCAGCAGTGACCCCAGGGGGGTCGACTATGGCTACACCTTC.

The rearrangement uses TRBV11-2 and TRBJ1-2; TRBD1 might be the D (6 bases). In germline, CDR1 is SGHAT, CDR2 FQNNGV. The V end lost 4 bases, the J end lost 6 bases, and 6 bases lay between the germline ends. This CDR3 is built from 11 residues. CDR3 region: CASSYRDGYTF. The CDR3 DNA reads as TGTGCCAGCAGCTACAGGGATGGCTACACCTTC.

The CDR3 bases are TGCGCCAGCAGCCAGCCAGTGACAGGGAATGAAAAACTGTTTTTT. Amino acids: CASSQPVTGNEKLFF. J is TRBJ1-4 and V is TRBV4-1, with 7 bases lining up with TRBD1. The V gene end was trimmed by 3 bases and the J gene end by 5 bases; junction bases not matched to a gene: 6. The CDR3 spans 15 residues. Per the germline V gene, CDR1 is MGHRA and CDR2 is YSYEKL.

V usage is TRBV6-1 and J usage is TRBJ1-2; D is unclear. The V end was cut by 2 bases, the J end by 8 bases, with 15 bases between. This CDR3 contains 14 residues. Germline CDR1 and CDR2: MNHNS and SASEGT. This CDR3 reads CASSEREKSWGYTF. The DNA for the CDR3 is TGTGCCAGCAGTGAAAGGGAGAAGTCGTGGGGCTACACCTTC.